Here is one TCR beta chain with its context. Its antigen is still unknown. These data come from a study of cytomegalovirus exposure and HLA in healthy donors. Broader study findings: Later, an analysis found that TCR clusters from the first cohort tended to co-occur in the roughly 110 validation repertoires. Cytomegalovirus association was assigned to more than 150 TCR beta chains.

Profiled with immunoSEQ multiplex PCR; TCRdb holds only in-frame clones, not every one. The sample yields some 140,000 clones, 86% seen once. Germline-derived CDR1 and CDR2 are GTSNPN and SVGIG (reference sequence). CDR3 length equals 16 residues. The V and J ends lost 3 bases and 10 bases, in that order; junction bases with no gene match: 15. Material for sequencing was PBMCs. The gene calls are TRBV30 and TRBJ2-5, with 12 positions matching TRBD2. The receptor was derived from a man between 18 and 29 years old in good health and CMV-seropositive. The CDR3, as DNA: TGTGCCTGGAGGGAGACTAGCGGGAGTGGGGTTATGAGCCAGTACTTC. This sequence encodes CAWRETSGSGVMSQYF.